This record looks at one T cell receptor (beta chain) sequence and its context. Both 60 Vbeta primers and 13 Jbeta primers went into the PCR. Using immunoSEQ multiplex PCR, the repertoire was profiled, and TCRdb retains in-frame clones only, with some absent. The data hold around 150,000 clones, with 88% observed a single time. This specimen comes from a study of cytomegalovirus exposure and HLA in healthy donors. At the level of the study: Prior work identified some 120 million unique TCR beta sequences in around 170 million T cells.

The CDR3 contains 14 residues. CDR1 and CDR2 from the germline V gene are SGHTA and FQGNSA. Trimming shortened V by 2 bases and J by 1 base, and 6 bases separated the two germline ends. The V call is TRBV7-2, the J call TRBJ2-1; no firm D call. Sequencing was carried out using PBMCs. The TCR originated in a woman in her forties in good health and CMV-seronegative. CDR3 residues: CASSLSGSYNEQFF. The CDR3 DNA is TGTGCCAGCAGCTTATCCGGGTCCTACAATGAGCAGTTCTTC. Filled out from reference TRBV7-2 and TRBJ2-1, the complete variable domain reads GAGVSQSPSNKVTEKGKDVELRCDPISGHTALYWYRQSLGQGLEFLIYFQGNSAPDKSGLPSDRFSAERTGGSVSTLTIQRTQQEDSAVYLCASSLSGSYNEQFFGPGTRLTVL.